This T cell receptor (beta chain) was observed in a study of CD8 T cells in ankylosing spondylitis. Study observations and caveats: Peripheral blood samples showed relatively rare disease-linked clones, and these clones were CD8+. The study identified a TCR beta motif of under ten highly homologous variants that appeared characteristic of ankylosing spondylitis blood. Matched ankylosing spondylitis synovial fluid reportedly showed significant enrichment of disease-linked clones. Reports of some motif variants in reactive arthritis synovial fluid and blood predate this one.

Germline assignment: CDR1 SGHDT and CDR2 YYEEEE. The ends were cut back, 3 bases at V and 6 bases at J, with 9 bases in the middle. This CDR3 has 13 amino acids. Quantitative barcoded 5'-RACE was used to prepare TCR beta libraries. TCRdb passed the 5' RACE reads through MiXCR, listing each CDR3 protein once. The sample carries roughly 440,000 distinct CDR3 sequences, about 15% recorded once. Points on this clonotype: Its antigen is as yet unknown.

Sequenced sample: blood, either unsorted or a sorted T cell fraction (not recorded which). The chain recombines TRBV5-6 with TRBJ2-2; D not resolved. The receptor was derived from a male donor with ankylosing spondylitis. In DNA, the CDR3 is TGTGCCAGCAGCTACAGTCGTCCCGGGGAGCTGTTTTTT. It translates to CASSYSRPGELFF.